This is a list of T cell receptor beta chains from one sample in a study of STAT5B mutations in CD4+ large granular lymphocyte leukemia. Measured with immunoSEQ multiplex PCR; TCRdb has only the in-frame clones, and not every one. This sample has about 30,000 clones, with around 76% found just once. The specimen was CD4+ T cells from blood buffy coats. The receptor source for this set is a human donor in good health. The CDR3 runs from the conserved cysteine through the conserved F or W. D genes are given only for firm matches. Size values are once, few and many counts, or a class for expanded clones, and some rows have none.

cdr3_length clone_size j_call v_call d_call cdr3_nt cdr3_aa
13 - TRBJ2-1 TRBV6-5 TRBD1 TGTGCCAGCCGGAAACAGGGGTTTGGGGAGCAGTTCTTC CASRKQGFGEQFF
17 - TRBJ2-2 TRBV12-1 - TGTGCCACTCCTGGACTAGCGGGAGGGATGAGTACCGGGGAGCTGTTTTTT CATPGLAGGMSTGELFF
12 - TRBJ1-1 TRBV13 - TGTGCCAGCAGAGTTAGGGACGGTGGGGCTTTCTTT CASRVRDGGAFF
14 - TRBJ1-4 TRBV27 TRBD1 TGTGCCAGCAAGAGAGGGGGCATGGTTGAAAAACTGTTTTTT CASKRGGMVEKLFF
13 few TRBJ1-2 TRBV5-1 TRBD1 TGCGCCAGCAGCTTTGACAGGGAAGATGGCTACACCTTC CASSFDREDGYTF
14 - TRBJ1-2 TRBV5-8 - TGTGCCAGCAGGCCACCGGGGCCGAGCTATGGCTACACCTTC CASRPPGPSYGYTF
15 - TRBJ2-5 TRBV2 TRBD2 TGTGCCAGCAGTGAATTCAGACTAGCTCAAGAGACCCAGTACTTC CASSEFRLAQETQYF
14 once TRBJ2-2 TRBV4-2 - TGTGCCAGCAGCCACCCGGTTTTCACCGGGGAGCTGTTTTTT CASSHPVFTGELFF
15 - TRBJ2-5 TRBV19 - TGTGCCAGTAGTATAGGTCCAGGGCGAAAAGAGACCCAGTACTTC CASSIGPGRKETQYF
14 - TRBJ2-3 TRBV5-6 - TGTGCCAGCAGCTACGGACAGATCAAGGATACGCAGTATTTT CASSYGQIKDTQYF
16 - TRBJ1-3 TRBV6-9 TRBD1 TGTGCCAGCAGTTGCGTACAGGGGGAGCCTGGAAACACCATATATTTT CASSCVQGEPGNTIYF
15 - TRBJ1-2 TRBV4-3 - TGCGCCAGCAGCCAAGGGGTGCGAAAGGACTATGGCTACACCTTC CASSQGVRKDYGYTF
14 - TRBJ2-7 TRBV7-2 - TGTGCCAGCAGCTTAACTCCTAGCACCTACGAGCAGTACTTC CASSLTPSTYEQYF
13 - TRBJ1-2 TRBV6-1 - TGTGCCAGCAGTGTAGGACTGAGCTATGGCTACACCTTC CASSVGLSYGYTF
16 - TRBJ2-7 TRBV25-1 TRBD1 TGTGCCAGCAGTGATCGAGGAGGGACAGGGTCGTACGAGCAGTACTTC CASSDRGGTGSYEQYF
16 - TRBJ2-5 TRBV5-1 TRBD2 TGCGCCAGCAGCCCATCCGGGACTAGAGGGGTGGAGACCCAGTACTTC CASSPSGTRGVETQYF
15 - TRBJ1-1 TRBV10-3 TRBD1 TGTGCCATCAGTGACCCGGGACAGGGGAGAACTGAAGCTTTCTTT CAISDPGQGRTEAFF
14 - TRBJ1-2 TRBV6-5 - TGTGCCAGCAGTCGTACAGGTCCGCTCTATGGCTACACCTTC CASSRTGPLYGYTF
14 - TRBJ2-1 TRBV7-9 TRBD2 TGTGCCAGCAGCGGCGGGGGGGATCCTGGTGAGCAGTTCTTC CASSGGGDPGEQFF
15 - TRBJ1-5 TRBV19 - TGTGCCAGTAGTTACACCCCAGGCTCCAATCAGCCCCAGCATTTT CASSYTPGSNQPQHF
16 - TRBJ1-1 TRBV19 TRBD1 TGTGCCAGTAGTTTCGGACAGGGGGCTAGGGGCACTGAAGCTTTCTTT CASSFGQGARGTEAFF
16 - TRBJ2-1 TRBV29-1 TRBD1 TGCAGCGTTGAAGATCGATTTGGGGACAGTTACAATGAGCAGTTCTTC CSVEDRFGDSYNEQFF
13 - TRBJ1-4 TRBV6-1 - TGTGCCAGCAGTGACAGGGCTAGCGAAAAACTGTTTTTT CASSDRASEKLFF
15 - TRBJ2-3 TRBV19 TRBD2 TGTGCCAGCGGGGGACTAGCGGGATTCACAGATACGCAGTATTTT CASGGLAGFTDTQYF
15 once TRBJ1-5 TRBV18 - TGTGCCAGCTCACCTTACCATAAAACGGATCAGCCCCAGCATTTT CASSPYHKTDQPQHF
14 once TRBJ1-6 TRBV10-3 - TGTGCCATCAGCCAGAGCTCCTATAATTCACCCCTCCACTTT CAISQSSYNSPLHF
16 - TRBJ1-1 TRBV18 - TGTGCCAGCTCATCCACCCGTGTTGCGCTGAGGACTGAAGCTTTCTTT CASSSTRVALRTEAFF
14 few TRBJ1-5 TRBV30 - TGTGCCTGGAGTGCCCAGGGGCCTGGGCAGCCCCAGCATTTT CAWSAQGPGQPQHF
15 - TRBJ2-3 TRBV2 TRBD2 TGTGCCAGCAGTTCGACTAGCGGGGTTGCAGATACGCAGTATTTT CASSSTSGVADTQYF